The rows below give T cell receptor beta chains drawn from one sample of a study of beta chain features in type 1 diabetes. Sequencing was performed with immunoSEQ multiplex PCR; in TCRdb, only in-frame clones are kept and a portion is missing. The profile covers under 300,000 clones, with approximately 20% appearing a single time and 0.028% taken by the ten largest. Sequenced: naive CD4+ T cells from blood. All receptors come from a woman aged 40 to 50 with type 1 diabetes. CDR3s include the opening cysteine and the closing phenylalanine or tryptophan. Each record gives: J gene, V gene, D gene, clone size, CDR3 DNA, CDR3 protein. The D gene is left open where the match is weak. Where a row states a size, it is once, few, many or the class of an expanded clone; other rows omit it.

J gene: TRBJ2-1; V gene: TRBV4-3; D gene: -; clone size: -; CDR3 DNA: TGCGCCAGCAGCCAAGATATGCCAGGAAGATACAATGAGCAGTTCTTC; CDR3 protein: CASSQDMPGRYNEQFF
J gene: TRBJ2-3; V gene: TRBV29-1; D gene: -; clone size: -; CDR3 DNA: TGCAGCGTGCCGGGACAATTGGGGCCGGGGAACACAGATACGCAGTATTTT; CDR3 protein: CSVPGQLGPGNTDTQYF
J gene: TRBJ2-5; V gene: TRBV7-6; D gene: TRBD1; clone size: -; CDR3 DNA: TGTGCCAGCAGCTCGACCGGGACAGAGGAGACCCAGTACTTC; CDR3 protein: CASSSTGTEETQYF
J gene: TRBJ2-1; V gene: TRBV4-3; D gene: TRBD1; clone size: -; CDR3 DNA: TGCGCCAGCAGCCAAGAGGGGCCGGGACAGGGTTACTACAATGAGCAGTTCTTC; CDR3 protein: CASSQEGPGQGYYNEQFF
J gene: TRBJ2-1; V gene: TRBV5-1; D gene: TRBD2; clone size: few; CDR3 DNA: TGCGCCAGCAGCTGGGCGGCGGGAGGCTCCTACAATGAGCAGTTCTTC; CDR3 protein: CASSWAAGGSYNEQFF
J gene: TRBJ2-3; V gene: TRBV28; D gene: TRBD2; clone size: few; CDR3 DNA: TGTGCCAGCAGTTCCCCGGGGGGGGAGATCACAGATACGCAGTATTTT; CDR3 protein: CASSSPGGEITDTQYF
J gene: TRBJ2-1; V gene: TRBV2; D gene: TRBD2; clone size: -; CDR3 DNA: TGTGCCAGCAGCGGGGGGGCCTCCTACAATGAGCAGTTCTTC; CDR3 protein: CASSGGASYNEQFF
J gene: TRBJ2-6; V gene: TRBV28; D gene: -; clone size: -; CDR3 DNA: TGTGCCAGCAGTTTAAGGAGGGCCGGGGCCAACGTCCTGACTTTC; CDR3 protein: CASSLRRAGANVLTF
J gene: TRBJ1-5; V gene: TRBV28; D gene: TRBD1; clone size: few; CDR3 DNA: TGTGCCACCCGACAGGGGAGTCAGCCCCAGCATTTT; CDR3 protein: CATRQGSQPQHF
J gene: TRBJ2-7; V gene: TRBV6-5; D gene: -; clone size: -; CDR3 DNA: TGTGCCAGCAGACCAGAGGATGCGGACGAGCAGTACTTC; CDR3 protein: CASRPEDADEQYF
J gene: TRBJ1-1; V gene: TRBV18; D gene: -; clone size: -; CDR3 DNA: TGTGCCAGCTCACCACAACAGGGAAGGGACACTGAAGCTTTCTTT; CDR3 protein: CASSPQQGRDTEAFF
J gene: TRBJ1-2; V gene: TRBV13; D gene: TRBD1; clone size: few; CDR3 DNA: TGTGCCAGCAGCTCCGGGACAGTCAGCCTCGGGGGCTACACCTTC; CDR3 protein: CASSSGTVSLGGYTF
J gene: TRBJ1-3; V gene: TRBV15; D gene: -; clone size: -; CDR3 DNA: TGTGCCACCAGCAGAGACCCACTCTCAGGGATCACTGGAAACACCATATATTTT; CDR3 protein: CATSRDPLSGITGNTIYF
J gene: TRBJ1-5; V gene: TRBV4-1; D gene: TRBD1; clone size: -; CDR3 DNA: TGCGCCAGCAGCCAAGTCGGGACAGCACTAAATCAGCCCCAGCATTTT; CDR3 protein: CASSQVGTALNQPQHF
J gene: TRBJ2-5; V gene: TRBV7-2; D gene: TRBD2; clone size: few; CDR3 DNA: TGTGCCAGCAGCTTTACTAGCGGGCCGTACCAAGAGACCCAGTACTTC; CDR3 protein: CASSFTSGPYQETQYF
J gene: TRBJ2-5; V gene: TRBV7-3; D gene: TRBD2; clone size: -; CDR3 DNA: TGTGCCAGCAGTTTACTTAGCGGGAGGGCTGAGACCCAGTACTTC; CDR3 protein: CASSLLSGRAETQYF